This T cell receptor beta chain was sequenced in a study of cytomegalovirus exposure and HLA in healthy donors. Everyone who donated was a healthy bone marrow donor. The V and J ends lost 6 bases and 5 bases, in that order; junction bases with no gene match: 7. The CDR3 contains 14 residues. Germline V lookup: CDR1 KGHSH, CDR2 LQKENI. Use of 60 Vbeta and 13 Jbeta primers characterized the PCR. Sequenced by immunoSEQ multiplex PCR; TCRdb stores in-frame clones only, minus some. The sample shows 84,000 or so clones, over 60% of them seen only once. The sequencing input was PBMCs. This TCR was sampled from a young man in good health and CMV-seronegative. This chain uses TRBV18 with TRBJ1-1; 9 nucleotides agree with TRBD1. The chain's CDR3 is CASSPMTGGTEAFF. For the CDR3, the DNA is TGTGCCAGCTCGCCCATGACAGGGGGAACTGAAGCTTTCTTT.